This T cell receptor beta chain comes out of a study of blood T cell repertoires in COVID-19. Study in general: COVID-19 samples, acute and convalescent, were from the United States, Italy and Spain. T cells, B-cell-depleted T cells, or PBMCs supplied cDNA or gDNA.

As originally analysed: Cell counts per sample came from amplifying reference gene primers. The data were produced by immunoSEQ multiplex PCR, yet TCRdb's version contains in-frame clones alone and is incomplete. V and J calls and clone size are given by that table; D and trimming were obtained from the DNA. The sample records 250,000 or so clones, 86% being singletons. Sequencing was carried out using peripheral blood. This TCR was recovered from a woman aged 30 to 39 with active or convalescent COVID-19.

The CDR3 bases are TGTGCCACCAGCAGAGACAGGGTCGAAGTTAGTCGTGAGCAGTTCTTC. Translating gives CATSRDRVEVSREQFF. The chain has TRBV15 and TRBJ2-1, with D tentatively TRBD1 (5 bases). CDR3 length: 16 residues. Germline assignment: CDR1 LNHNV and CDR2 YYDKDF (reference sequence). V was trimmed by 0 bases and J by 9 bases, leaving 18 bases between them.